One T cell receptor beta chain is described in this entry. Antigen specificity is unknown. Library preparation for TCR beta used quantitative 5'-RACE with molecular barcodes. TCRdb called the 5' RACE reads again in MiXCR, with one record for every CDR3 protein. The sample gives more than 250,000 distinct CDR3 sequences, 6.5% to 10% of which show up once; more than 12% is in the top ten. The CDR3 runs to 16 residues. Germline loops: CDR1 SQVTM, CDR2 ANQGSEA. V gave up 0 bases and J gave up 0 bases, with 14 bases separating them. This sample was included in a study of CD8 T cells in ankylosing spondylitis. Findings of the study overall: Significantly higher representation of disease-linked clones was reported for matched ankylosing spondylitis synovial fluid. Several highly homologous variants formed a TCR beta motif that appeared characteristic of ankylosing spondylitis blood.

This chain joins TRBV29-1 and TRBJ2-5, with D perhaps TRBD1 (6 bases). This sequence was found in a male donor with ankylosing spondylitis. Sequenced material: blood, either unsorted or a sorted T cell fraction (not recorded which). As DNA, the CDR3 is TGCAGCGTTGAAGATCGGTCAGGGGAGTACCAAGAGACCCAGTACTTC. This sequence encodes CSVEDRSGEYQETQYF. The full variable domain, in which reference TRBV29-1 and TRBJ2-5 provide the parts outside the CDR3, is SAVISQKPSRDICQRGTSLTIQCQVDSQVTMMFWYRQQPGQSLTLIATANQGSEATYESGFVIDKFPISRPNLTFSTLTVSNMSPEDSSIYLCSVEDRSGEYQETQYFGPGTRLLVL.